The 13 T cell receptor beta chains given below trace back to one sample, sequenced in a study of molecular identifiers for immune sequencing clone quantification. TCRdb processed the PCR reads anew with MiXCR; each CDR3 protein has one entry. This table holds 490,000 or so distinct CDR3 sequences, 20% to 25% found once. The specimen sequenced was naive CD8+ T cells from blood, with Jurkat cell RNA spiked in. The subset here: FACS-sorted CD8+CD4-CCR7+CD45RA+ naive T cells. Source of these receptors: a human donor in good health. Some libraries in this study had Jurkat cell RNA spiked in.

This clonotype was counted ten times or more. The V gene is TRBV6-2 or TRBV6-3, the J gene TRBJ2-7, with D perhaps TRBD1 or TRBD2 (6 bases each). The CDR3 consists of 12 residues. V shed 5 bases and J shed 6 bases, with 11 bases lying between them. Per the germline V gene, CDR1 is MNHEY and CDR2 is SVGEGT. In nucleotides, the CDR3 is TGTGCCAGCAGTCGGGGGACACCCGAGCAGTACTTC. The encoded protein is CASSRGTPEQYF.

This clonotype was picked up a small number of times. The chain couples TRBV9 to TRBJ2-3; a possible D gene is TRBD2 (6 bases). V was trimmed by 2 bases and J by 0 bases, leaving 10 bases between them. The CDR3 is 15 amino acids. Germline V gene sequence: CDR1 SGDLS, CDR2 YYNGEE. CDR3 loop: CASSVSGYSTDTQYF. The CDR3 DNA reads TGTGCCAGCAGCGTTAGCGGCTATAGCACAGATACGCAGTATTTT.

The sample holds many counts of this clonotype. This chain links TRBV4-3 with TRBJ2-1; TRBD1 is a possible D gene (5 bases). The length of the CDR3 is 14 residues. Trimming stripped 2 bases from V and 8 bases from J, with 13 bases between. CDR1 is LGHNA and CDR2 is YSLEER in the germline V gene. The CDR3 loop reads CASSQQGSGDEQFF. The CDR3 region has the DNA TGCGCCAGCAGCCAACAGGGATCCGGCGATGAGCAGTTCTTC.

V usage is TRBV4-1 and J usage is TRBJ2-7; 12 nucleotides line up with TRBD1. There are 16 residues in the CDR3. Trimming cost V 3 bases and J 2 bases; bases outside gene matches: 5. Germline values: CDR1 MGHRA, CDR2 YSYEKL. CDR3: CASSQEGQGAAYEQYF. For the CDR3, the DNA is TGCGCCAGCAGCCAGGAGGGACAGGGGGCCGCCTACGAGCAGTACTTC.

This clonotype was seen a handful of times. The CDR3 is CASKTPILGRGTEAFF. Here the CDR3 DNA reads TGTGCCAGCAAAACGCCGATCCTTGGCCGGGGGACTGAAGCTTTCTTT. This chain uses TRBV6-2 or TRBV6-3 with TRBJ1-1; D possibly corresponds to TRBD1 (5 bases). Deletions cut 7 bases from V and 5 bases from J, with 23 bases between. Germline CDR1 MNHEY, CDR2 SVGEGT. CDR3 size: 16 residues.

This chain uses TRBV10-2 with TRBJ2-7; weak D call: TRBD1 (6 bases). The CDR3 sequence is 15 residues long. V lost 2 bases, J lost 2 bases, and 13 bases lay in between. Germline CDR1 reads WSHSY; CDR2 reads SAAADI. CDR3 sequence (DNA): TGCGCCAGCAGTGAGCCGGGACAAGCTCCCTACGAGCAGTACTTC. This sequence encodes CASSEPGQAPYEQYF.

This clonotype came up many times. CDR3 sequence (DNA): TGTGCCAGCAGTTTAATAGGGGAGAACACCGGGGAGCTGTTTTTT. Encoded protein: CASSLIGENTGELFF. The V call is TRBV28, the J call TRBJ2-2, with D maybe TRBD1 (5 bases). Germline V gives CDR1 MDHEN, CDR2 SYDVKM. V was clipped by 2 bases and J by 1 base, with 8 bases between them. This CDR3 is built from 15 residues.

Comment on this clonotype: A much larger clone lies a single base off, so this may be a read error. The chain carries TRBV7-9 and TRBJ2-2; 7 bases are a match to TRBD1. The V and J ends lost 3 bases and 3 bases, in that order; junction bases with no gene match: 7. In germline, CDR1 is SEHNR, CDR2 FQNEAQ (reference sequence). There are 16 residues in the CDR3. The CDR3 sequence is CASSFPGTADTGELFF. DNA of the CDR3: TGTGCCAGCAGCTTCCCCGGGACAGCGGACACCGGGGAGCTGTTTTTT.

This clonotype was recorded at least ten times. CDR3 DNA: TGCGCCAGCAGCTTCTCCATATCCACAGATACGCAGTATTTT. Protein product: CASSFSISTDTQYF. The chain has TRBV5-1 and TRBJ2-3; unclear D gene. CDR3 size: 14 residues. Germline loops: CDR1 SGHRS, CDR2 YFSETQ. V was clipped by 2 bases and J by 2 bases, with 9 bases between them.

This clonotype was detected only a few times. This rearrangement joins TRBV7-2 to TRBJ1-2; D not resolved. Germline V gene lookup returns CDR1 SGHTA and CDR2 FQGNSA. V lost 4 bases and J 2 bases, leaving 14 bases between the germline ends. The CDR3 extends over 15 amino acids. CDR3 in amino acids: CASSSRESLNYGYTF. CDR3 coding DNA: TGTGCCAGCAGCTCACGGGAGTCACTAAACTATGGCTACACCTTC.

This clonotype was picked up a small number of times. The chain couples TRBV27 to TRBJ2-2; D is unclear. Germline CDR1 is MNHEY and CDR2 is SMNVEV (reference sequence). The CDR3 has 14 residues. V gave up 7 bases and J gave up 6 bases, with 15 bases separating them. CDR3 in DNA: TGTGCCAGCAATTCTCTTGTGGGTCCCGGGGAGCTGTTTTTT. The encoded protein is CASNSLVGPGELFF.

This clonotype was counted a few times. DNA for the CDR3: TGTGCCAGTAGTATTAAACTCGACTGGACCTACGAGCAGTACTTC. Protein sequence: CASSIKLDWTYEQYF. The J gene is TRBJ2-7, the V gene TRBV19; no definite D call. Germline V gene data show CDR1 as LNHDA and CDR2 as SQIVND (reference sequence). V lost 3 bases, J lost 2 bases, and 14 bases lay in between. CDR3 length: 15 amino acids.

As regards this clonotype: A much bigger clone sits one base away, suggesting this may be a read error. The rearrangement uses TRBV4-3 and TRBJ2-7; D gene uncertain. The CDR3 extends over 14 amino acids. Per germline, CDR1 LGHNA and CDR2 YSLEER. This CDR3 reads CASSQERFGYEQCF. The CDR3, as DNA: TGCGCCAGCAGCCAAGAAAGGTTCGGGTACGAGCAGTGCTTC.